The 22 T cell receptor beta chains listed next were all sequenced from one sample in a study of blood T cell repertoires in COVID-19. Some clones are missing from TCRdb's copy, which holds only in-frame ones; the method was immunoSEQ multiplex PCR. The sample includes more than 70,000 clones, roughly 83% of them seen just once. The sample consisted of peripheral blood. These TCRs come from a human donor in a cohort sampled during active COVID-19.

V is TRBV6-4 and J is TRBJ2-1, with D unclear. There are 14 residues in the CDR3. Germline loops: CDR1 MRHNA, CDR2 SNTAGT. V lost 4 bases and J 5 bases, leaving 12 bases between the germline ends. The CDR3 protein is CASSARETDNEQFF. As DNA, the CDR3 is TGTGCCAGCAGTGCAAGAGAAACAGACAATGAGCAGTTCTTC.

This sequence joins TRBV2 and TRBJ2-7; D call uncertain. Germline V gene data show CDR1 as SNHLY and CDR2 as FYNNEI. This CDR3 is built from 11 residues. V lost 7 bases and J lost 4, with 8 bases in between. DNA of the CDR3: TGTGCCAGCACCAGTCTGTACGAGCAGTACTTC. It yields the protein CASTSLYEQYF. Looking up the rest from reference TRBV2 and TRBJ2-7 gives the full variable domain: EPEVTQTPSHQVTQMGQEVILRCVPISNHLYFYWYRQILGQKVEFLVSFYNNEISEKSEIFDDQFSVERPDGSNFTLKIRSTKLEDSAMYFCASTSLYEQYFGPGTRLTVT.

The genes are TRBV19 and TRBJ1-5, with TRBD1 matching 9 bases. This CDR3 is 13 amino acids long. Per germline, CDR1 LNHDA and CDR2 SQIVND (reference sequence). Trimming took 3 bases from V and 7 from J; bases not matched to a gene: 1. This CDR3 reads CASSMDRGQPQHF. The CDR3 nucleotides read TGTGCCAGTAGTATGGACAGGGGACAGCCCCAGCATTTT.

This chain links TRBV28 with TRBJ2-3, with 8 bases aligning to TRBD2. This CDR3 region has 18 residues. V lost 1 base and J lost 4; bases outside the gene matches: 13. Germline CDR1 reads MDHEN; CDR2 reads SYDVKM. The CDR3 reads CASSLYGFAGGGADTQYF. CDR3 in DNA: TGTGCCAGCAGTTTATATGGTTTTGCGGGAGGTGGCGCAGATACGCAGTATTTT.

This clone has only one observation. V usage is TRBV7-2 and J usage is TRBJ1-3, with no clear D. V was trimmed by 5 bases and J by 4 bases, leaving 6 bases between them. Germline V CDR1 and CDR2: SGHTA, FQGNSA. The CDR3 is made up of 12 amino acids. The CDR3 loop is CASSGTGNTIYF. In DNA, the CDR3 is TGTGCCAGCAGCGGCACAGGAAACACCATATATTTT.

The CDR3, as DNA: TGTGCCAGCACCGAAGCCAGGGGGAATACGCAGTATTTT. Translation gives CASTEARGNTQYF. J is TRBJ2-3 and V is TRBV7-2; 7 bases match TRBD1. This CDR3 is 13 amino acids long. The trim removed 7 bases at V and 7 bases at J, leaving 8 bases unmatched. Germline V lookup: CDR1 SGHTA, CDR2 FQGNSA.

This clone was detected a few times. The V call is TRBV27, the J call TRBJ2-7, with D maybe TRBD2 (5 bases). The CDR3 totals 15 residues. V lost 5 bases to trimming and J lost 2 bases, with 16 bases between them. CDR1 and CDR2 (germline): MNHEY, SMNVEV (reference sequence). CDR3 sequence: CASSPRLRTPYEQYF. The CDR3 DNA sequence: TGTGCCAGCAGTCCGCGACTACGGACCCCCTACGAGCAGTACTTC.

This sequence joins TRBV4-2 and TRBJ2-1; 12 positions match TRBD2. This CDR3 is 20 amino acids long. CDR1 and CDR2 (germline): LGHNA, YNFKEQ. V gave up 1 base and J gave up 7 bases; unmatched junction bases: 17. CDR3 nucleotide sequence: TGTGCCAGCAGCCAAGTCGCTAGCGGGAGGGTAAGGATCGAGTCGAATGAGCAGTTCTTC. This encodes CASSQVASGRVRIESNEQFF.

CDR3 loop: CSASSPQGTGELFF. CDR3 sequence (DNA): TGCAGTGCTAGTTCCCCTCAGGGCACCGGGGAGCTGTTTTTT. This chain joins TRBV20-1 and TRBJ2-2, with D maybe TRBD1 (5 bases). The CDR3 sequence is 14 residues long. CDR1 is DFQATT, CDR2 SNEGSKA, per germline (reference sequence). The V and J ends lost 3 bases and 4 bases respectively, with 12 bases between them.

The rearrangement links TRBV5-1 to TRBJ2-3, with TRBD2 identical over 7 bases. Trimming took 1 base from V and 8 from J; bases not matched to a gene: 10. The germline gives CDR1 SGHRS, CDR2 YFSETQ. This CDR3 region has 15 residues. CDR3 loop: CASSLWRDGEGTQYF. The CDR3 coding sequence is TGCGCCAGCAGCTTGTGGCGGGATGGGGAGGGTACGCAGTATTTT.

This chain joins TRBV11-2 and TRBJ2-3; 8 bases fit TRBD2. The CDR3 is 14 amino acids. Losses at the gene ends were 4 bases for V and 3 bases for J; bases not matched to a gene: 3. Germline CDR1 and CDR2: SGHAT and FQNNGV. In nucleotides, the CDR3 is TGTGCCAGCAGCTCCACGGGGGGGACAGATACGCAGTATTTT. This encodes CASSSTGGTDTQYF.

The chain links TRBV7-8 to TRBJ2-2; 9 bases are a match to TRBD2. The V gene end was trimmed by 1 base and the J gene end by 6 bases; junction bases not matched to a gene: 3. This CDR3 region has 15 residues. Germline V gives CDR1 SGHVS, CDR2 FQNEAQ. The CDR3 region is CASSLGGRVAGELFF. DNA of the CDR3: TGTGCCAGCAGCTTAGGCGGGAGGGTCGCCGGGGAGCTGTTTTTT. Looking up the rest from reference TRBV7-8 and TRBJ2-2 gives the full variable domain: GAGVSQSPRYKVAKRGQDVALRCDPISGHVSLFWYQQALGQGPEFLTYFQNEAQLDKSGLPSDRFFAERPEGSVSTLKIQRTQQEDSAVYLCASSLGGRVAGELFFGEGSRLTVL.

The genes are TRBV11-2 and TRBJ2-1; D remains unclear. In germline, CDR1 is SGHAT, CDR2 FQNNGV. Trimming took 1 base from V and 4 from J, leaving 5 bases between them. This CDR3 contains 13 residues. CDR3 coding DNA: TGTGCCAGCAGCTTAGGCGGTTACAATGAGCAGTTCTTC. It yields the protein CASSLGGYNEQFF.

The chain carries TRBV9 and TRBJ2-3; the D gene is possibly TRBD2 (6 bases). V lost 4 bases to trimming and J lost 1 base, with 19 bases between them. The CDR3 totals 17 residues. In germline, CDR1 is SGDLS, CDR2 YYNGEE. This CDR3 reads CASSPGVGGVGTDTQYF. In DNA form, the CDR3 reads TGTGCCAGCAGCCCGGGGGTCGGAGGCGTCGGCACAGATACGCAGTATTTT.

V gene TRBV11-3 combines with J gene TRBJ2-1; 15 bases are shared with TRBD2. This CDR3 is built from 19 residues. Per germline, CDR1 SGHNT and CDR2 YENEEA. Trimming at V came to 5 bases and at J to 7 bases, leaving 15 bases not matched to a gene. DNA for the CDR3: TGTGCCAGCAGCCCCAGGGCCGGACTAGCGGGAGGGCCTCTTAATGAGCAGTTCTTC. As protein: CASSPRAGLAGGPLNEQFF.

This clone occurred a few times. The chain carries TRBV5-8 and TRBJ2-1, with TRBD2 matching over 10 bases. The CDR3 runs to 15 residues. The V gene's germline CDR1 is SGHTS and CDR2 YDEGEE. V lost 3 bases, J lost 8 bases, and 8 bases stayed unmatched. CDR3 nucleotides: TGTGCCAGCAGCTCTTCTAGCGGGAGTTACGATGAGCAGTTCTTC. The encoded protein is CASSSSSGSYDEQFF.

This clone was seen a few times. The gene calls are TRBV7-8 and TRBJ1-1; D is unclear. Looked up from germline, CDR1 is SGHVS and CDR2 is FQNEAQ. The CDR3 spans 14 residues. The germline V and J ends were trimmed by 1 base and 1 base, with 7 bases remaining between them. The CDR3 loop reads CASSLVLTNTEAFF. The CDR3 coding sequence is TGTGCCAGCAGCTTAGTTCTAACGAACACTGAAGCTTTCTTT.

V usage is TRBV4-3 and J usage is TRBJ1-3, with D maybe TRBD1 (6 bases). The CDR3 runs to 17 residues. The germline CDR1 and CDR2 sequences are LGHNA and YSLEER. Trimming took 2 bases from V and 4 from J, leaving 18 bases between them. The CDR3 region has the DNA TGCGCCAGCAGCCAATATGCGGACAGCAGGCCAGGAAACACCATATATTTT. This codes for CASSQYADSRPGNTIYF.

This clone showed up just a few times. The chain is built from TRBV6-2 or TRBV6-3 and TRBJ2-7; unclear D gene. From germline, CDR1 is MNHEY and CDR2 SVGEGT. V was trimmed by 6 bases and J by 5 bases, leaving 14 bases between them. This CDR3 is 13 amino acids long. The CDR3 nucleotides are TGTGCCAGCAGCTTCACCCCGGTCCACGAGCAGTACTTC. Translated: CASSFTPVHEQYF.

This sequence joins TRBV2 and TRBJ1-5, with 7 bases that match TRBD1. CDR3 length equals 12 residues. Trimming at V came to 8 bases and at J to 4 bases, leaving 2 bases not matched to a gene. Germline V CDR1 and CDR2: SNHLY, FYNNEI. As DNA, the CDR3 is TGTGCCAGCTCAGGGGGGAATCAGCCCCAGCATTTT. Its protein is CASSGGNQPQHF.

V and J are TRBV6-5 and TRBJ1-1; no definite D call. Per germline, CDR1 MNHEY and CDR2 SVGAGI. This CDR3 spans 13 amino acids. Trimming removed 0 bases from V and 4 bases from J, with 6 bases in between. As DNA, the CDR3 is TGTGCCAGCAGTTACTCGAGGTTCACTGAAGCTTTCTTT. Its translation is CASSYSRFTEAFF.

The chain employs TRBV5-1 and TRBJ2-7, with a weak D call TRBD2 (6 bases). V was cut by 0 bases and J by 6 bases, with 13 bases left in between. The CDR3 loop spans 14 amino acids. Germline V lookup: CDR1 SGHRS, CDR2 YFSETQ. The CDR3 region is CASSLEYGGAEQYF. DNA of the CDR3: TGCGCCAGCAGCTTGGAGTATGGCGGGGCCGAGCAGTACTTC.